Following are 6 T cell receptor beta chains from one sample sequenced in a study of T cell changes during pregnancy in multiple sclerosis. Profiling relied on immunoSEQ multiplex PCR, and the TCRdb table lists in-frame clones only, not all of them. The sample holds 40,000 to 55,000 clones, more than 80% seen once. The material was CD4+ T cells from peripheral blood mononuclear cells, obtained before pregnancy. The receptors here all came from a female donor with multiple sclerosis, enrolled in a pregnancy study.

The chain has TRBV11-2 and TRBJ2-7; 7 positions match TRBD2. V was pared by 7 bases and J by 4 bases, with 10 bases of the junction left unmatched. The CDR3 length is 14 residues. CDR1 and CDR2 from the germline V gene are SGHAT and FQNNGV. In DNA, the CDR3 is TGTGCCAGCATGGTAGGCGGGAGTGGGTACGAGCAGTACTTC. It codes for CASMVGGSGYEQYF.

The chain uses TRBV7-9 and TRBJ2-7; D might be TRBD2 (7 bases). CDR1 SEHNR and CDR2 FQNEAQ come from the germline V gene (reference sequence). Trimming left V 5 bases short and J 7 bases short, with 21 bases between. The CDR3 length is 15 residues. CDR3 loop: CASSPMGGGQQEQYF. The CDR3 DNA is TGTGCCAGCAGCCCCATGGGGGGGGGACAACAGGAGCAGTACTTC.

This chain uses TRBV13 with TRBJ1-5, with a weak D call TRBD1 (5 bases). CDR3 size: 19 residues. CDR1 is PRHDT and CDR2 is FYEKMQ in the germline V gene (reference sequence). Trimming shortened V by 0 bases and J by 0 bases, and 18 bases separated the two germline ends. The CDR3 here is CASSLGDGGGPYSNQPQHF. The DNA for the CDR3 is TGTGCCAGCAGCTTAGGCGACGGGGGAGGCCCCTATAGCAATCAGCCCCAGCATTTT.

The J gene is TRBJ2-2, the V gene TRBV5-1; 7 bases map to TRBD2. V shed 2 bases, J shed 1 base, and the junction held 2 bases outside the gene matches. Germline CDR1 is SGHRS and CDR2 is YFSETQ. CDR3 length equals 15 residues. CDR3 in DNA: TGCGCCAGCAGCTTAGGGACTATGAACACCGGGGAGCTGTTTTTT. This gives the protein CASSLGTMNTGELFF. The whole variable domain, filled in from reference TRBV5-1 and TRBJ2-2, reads KAGVTQTPRYLIKTRGQQVTLSCSPISGHRSVSWYQQTPGQGLQFLFEYFSETQRNKGNFPGRFSGRQFSNSRSEMNVSTLELGDSALYLCASSLGTMNTGELFFGEGSRLTVL.

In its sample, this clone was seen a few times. The CDR3 sequence is CASSSGGLNTGELFF. The DNA of the CDR3 is TGTGCCAGCAGCTCCGGGGGGCTGAACACCGGGGAGCTGTTTTTT. The rearrangement links TRBV7-6 to TRBJ2-2, with D possibly TRBD2 on 7 matching bases. The CDR3 length is 15 residues. The V gene lost 4 bases and the J gene lost 1 base, with 10 bases spanning the gap. The germline CDR1 and CDR2 sequences are SGHVS and FNYEAQ.

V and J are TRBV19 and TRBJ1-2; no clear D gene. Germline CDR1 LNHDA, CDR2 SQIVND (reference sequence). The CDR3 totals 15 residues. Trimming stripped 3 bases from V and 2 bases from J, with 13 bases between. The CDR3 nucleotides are TGTGCCAGTAGTATCTCTAAGGCGGGGAACTATGGCTACACCTTC. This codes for CASSISKAGNYGYTF.